This section outlines one TCR beta chain sequence together with its context. Its antigen is unidentified. Per the germline V gene, CDR1 is LGHNT and CDR2 is FRNRAP. Trimming took off 2 bases at V and 0 bases at J, with 10 bases between the two ends. This CDR3 is 15 amino acids long. The entry originates in a study of cytomegalovirus exposure and HLA in healthy donors. Study-level results: When a later analysis was performed, an Asian-associated ancestry cluster reportedly had fewer N-insertions than the roughly 700-donor mean. A missense DCLRE1C variant was associated with V- and J-gene trimming of TCR beta chains in a later analysis, and an independent cohort replicated the association. The authors enumerated over 150 TCR beta chains as linked to cytomegalovirus.

PCR used 60 Vbeta primers and 13 Jbeta primers. Sequencing used immunoSEQ multiplex PCR; TCRdb keeps in-frame clones, though not all of them. Of 65,000 to 90,000 clones listed, around 80% were seen once; the top ten hold 2.5%. This sequence joins TRBV12-5 and TRBJ1-1; D ambiguous. The source is a man aged 25-40 years in good health and CMV-seronegative. The sequencing sample was made of PBMCs. CDR3 protein: CASGLITGMNTEAFF. The CDR3 DNA reads TGTGCTAGTGGTTTGATAACGGGGATGAACACTGAAGCTTTCTTT. The full variable domain, rest sourced from reference TRBV12-5 and TRBJ1-1, is DARVTQTPRHKVTEMGQEVTMRCQPILGHNTVFWYRQTMMQGLELLAYFRNRAPLDDSGMPKDRFSAEMPDATLATLKIQPSEPRDSAVYFCASGLITGMNTEAFFGQGTRLTVV.